The rows below give T cell receptor beta chains drawn from one sample of a study of glioma-infiltrating T cells after dendritic cell vaccination. Only in-frame clones appear in the TCRdb table, and some are missing; sequencing was by immunoSEQ multiplex PCR. The sample records some 90,000 clones, 75% to 90% being singletons. The specimen comprised blood, sampled after dendritic cell vaccination. These receptors were collected from a human donor with glioblastoma. Both conserved end residues are part of each CDR3. D genes are given only for firm matches. Part of the rows lack a size; the others show once, few, many or a class for expanded clones.

d_call j_call v_call clone_size cdr3_nt cdr3_aa
. TRBJ2-5 TRBV6-5 . TGTGCCAGCAGTTGGGCTCGGGCAGGGGCGGAGACCCAGTACTTC CASSWARAGAETQYF
TRBD1 TRBJ1-4 TRBV19 . TGTGCCAGTAGTATTGACAGGGCGGTTGAAAAACTGTTTTTT CASSIDRAVEKLFF
. TRBJ2-5 TRBV29-1 once TGCAGCACAATACCGGGCGGGGCTGGGGAGACCCAGTACTTC CSTIPGGAGETQYF
. TRBJ1-2 TRBV9 . TGTGCCAGCAGCGTAGAAGGGGGGGTAGGGGGCTACACCTTC CASSVEGGVGGYTF
. TRBJ1-2 TRBV10-3 . TGTGCCATCAGTGAGACGGGGGACTATGGCTACACCTTC CAISETGDYGYTF
TRBD1 TRBJ1-2 TRBV29-1 . TGCAGCGTTAGTCGGGGACAGAGCTATGGCTACACCTTC CSVSRGQSYGYTF
. TRBJ1-2 TRBV6-1 . TGTGCCAGCGGGAGGGGGGTCGAAGGCTACACCTTC CASGRGVEGYTF
. TRBJ1-2 TRBV19 . TGTGCCAGTAGTATAAACCAACAGGCGGCGGGCTACACCTTC CASSINQQAAGYTF
. TRBJ2-3 TRBV4-1 once TGCGCCAGCAGCCGGACAGACTTGGGGGGCGGGGGAACAGATACGCAGTATTTT CASSRTDLGGGGTDTQYF
TRBD1 TRBJ1-1 TRBV5-4 . TGTGCCAGCAGCTTACAGGGGGCGGGGACTGAAGCTTTCTTT CASSLQGAGTEAFF
TRBD2 TRBJ2-1 TRBV2 . TGTGCCAGCAGGACCGGGACTAGCGATTACAATGAGCAGTTCTTC CASRTGTSDYNEQFF
. TRBJ1-2 TRBV5-5 . TGTGCCAGCAGCCGGCGAGGGAACTATGGCTACACCTTC CASSRRGNYGYTF
. TRBJ2-3 TRBV2 few TGTGCCAGCAGTGTAAGAGGATTTAGCACAGATACGCAGTATTTT CASSVRGFSTDTQYF
. TRBJ2-2 TRBV5-1 . TGCGCCAGCAGCTTGGTGGGGGCCCTGAACACCGGGGAGCTGTTTTTT CASSLVGALNTGELFF
TRBD1 TRBJ1-2 TRBV7-9 . TGTGCCAGCAGCGCCGGGACAGGGGGACTGACTTCTAACTATGGCTACACCTTC CASSAGTGGLTSNYGYTF
. TRBJ2-2 TRBV7-9 . TGTGCCAGCAGCTTACAGGGTGACGGGGAGCTGTTTTTT CASSLQGDGELFF
TRBD1 TRBJ1-5 TRBV30 . TGTGCCTGGACCGAGCCTACAGGGGGCAGCAATCAGCCCCAGCATTTT CAWTEPTGGSNQPQHF
. TRBJ2-3 TRBV2 . TGTGCCAGCAGGGAAAATAGCGGACGCACAGATACGCAGTATTTT CASRENSGRTDTQYF
. TRBJ2-1 TRBV7-3 . TGTGCCAGCAGCCTCCAAGCGGCCTACAATGAGCAGTTCTTC CASSLQAAYNEQFF
TRBD1 TRBJ1-5 TRBV6-5 once TGTGCCAGCAGTCTAAGACAGGGGGTCAATCAGCCCCAGCATTTT CASSLRQGVNQPQHF
TRBD1 TRBJ1-6 TRBV5-1 once TGCGCCAGCAGCCGGGACAGTTATAATTCACCCCTCCACTTT CASSRDSYNSPLHF
TRBD2 TRBJ2-1 TRBV6-5 . TGTGCCAGCAGCCCCGGGGGGAAGTGGAATGAGCAGTTCTTC CASSPGGKWNEQFF
. TRBJ1-1 TRBV30 . TGTGCCTGGAGTGATCAGGGAAACACTGAAGCTTTCTTT CAWSDQGNTEAFF
TRBD2 TRBJ2-3 TRBV6-1 . TGTGCCAGCAGTGAGCAGCGGGGGGGCACAGATACGCAGTATTTT CASSEQRGGTDTQYF
. TRBJ1-2 TRBV6-6 few TGTGCCAGCAGTTACTTGGACGGGGAAGGCTACACCTTC CASSYLDGEGYTF
TRBD1 TRBJ2-7 TRBV15 . TGTGCCACCAGCAGGGCCGGGACAGGGGGCTCCTACGAGCAGTACTTC CATSRAGTGGSYEQYF